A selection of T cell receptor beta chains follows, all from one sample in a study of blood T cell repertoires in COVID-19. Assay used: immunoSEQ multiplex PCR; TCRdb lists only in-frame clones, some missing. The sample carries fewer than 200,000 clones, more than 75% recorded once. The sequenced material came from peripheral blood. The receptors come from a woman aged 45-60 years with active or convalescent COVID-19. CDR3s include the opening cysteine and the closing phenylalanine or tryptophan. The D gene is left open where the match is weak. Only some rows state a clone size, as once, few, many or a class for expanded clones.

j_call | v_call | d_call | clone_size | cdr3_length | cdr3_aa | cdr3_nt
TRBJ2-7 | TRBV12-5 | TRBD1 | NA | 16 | CASGLVSGQGSYEQYF | TGTGCTAGTGGTTTGGTATCGGGACAGGGATCCTACGAGCAGTACTTC
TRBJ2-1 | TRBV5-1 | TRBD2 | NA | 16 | CASSLGLAGVYNEQFF | TGCGCCAGCAGTCTAGGACTAGCGGGAGTGTACAATGAGCAGTTCTTC
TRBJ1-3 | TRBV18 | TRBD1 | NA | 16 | CASSQPGQRSGNTIYF | TGTGCCAGCTCTCAGCCGGGACAGCGCTCTGGAAACACCATATATTTT
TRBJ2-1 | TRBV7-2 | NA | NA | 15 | CASSLNGVTYNEQFF | TGTGCCAGCAGCTTAAACGGGGTCACCTACAATGAGCAGTTCTTC
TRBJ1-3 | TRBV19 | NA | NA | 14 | CASSITGSGNTIYF | TGTGCCAGTAGTATTACGGGGTCTGGAAACACCATATATTTT
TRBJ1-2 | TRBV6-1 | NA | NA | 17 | CASSEAHLSGGSYGYTF | TGTGCCAGCAGTGAAGCCCACCTGTCGGGGGGAAGCTATGGCTACACCTTC
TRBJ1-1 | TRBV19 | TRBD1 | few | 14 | CASSTGQINTEAFF | TGTGCCAGTAGTACGGGACAGATTAACACTGAAGCTTTCTTT
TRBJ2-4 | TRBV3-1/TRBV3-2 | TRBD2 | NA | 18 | CASSQDAGLAGAKNIQYF | TGTGCCAGCAGCCAAGATGCGGGGCTAGCGGGAGCCAAAAACATTCAGTACTTC
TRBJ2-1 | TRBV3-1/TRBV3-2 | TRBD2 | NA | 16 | CASSPKGAGGPDEQFF | TGTGCCAGCAGCCCCAAGGGTGCGGGAGGGCCTGATGAGCAGTTCTTC
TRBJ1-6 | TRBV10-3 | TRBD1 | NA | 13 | CAISEGANSPLHF | TGTGCCATCAGCGAGGGGGCCAATTCACCCCTCCACTTT
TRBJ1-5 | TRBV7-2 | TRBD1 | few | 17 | CASSYTGTGDSNQPQHF | TGTGCCAGCAGCTATACCGGGACAGGGGATAGCAATCAGCCCCAGCATTTT
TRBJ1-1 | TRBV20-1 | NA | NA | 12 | CSATEQVTEAFF | TGCAGTGCTACTGAACAGGTCACTGAAGCTTTCTTT
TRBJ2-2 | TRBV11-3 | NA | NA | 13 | CASSTRGTGELFF | TGTGCCAGCAGCACCAGGGGCACCGGGGAGCTGTTTTTT
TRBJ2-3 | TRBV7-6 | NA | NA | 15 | CASSFYAGSTDTQYF | TGTGCCAGCAGTTTTTACGCAGGGTCCACAGATACGCAGTATTTT